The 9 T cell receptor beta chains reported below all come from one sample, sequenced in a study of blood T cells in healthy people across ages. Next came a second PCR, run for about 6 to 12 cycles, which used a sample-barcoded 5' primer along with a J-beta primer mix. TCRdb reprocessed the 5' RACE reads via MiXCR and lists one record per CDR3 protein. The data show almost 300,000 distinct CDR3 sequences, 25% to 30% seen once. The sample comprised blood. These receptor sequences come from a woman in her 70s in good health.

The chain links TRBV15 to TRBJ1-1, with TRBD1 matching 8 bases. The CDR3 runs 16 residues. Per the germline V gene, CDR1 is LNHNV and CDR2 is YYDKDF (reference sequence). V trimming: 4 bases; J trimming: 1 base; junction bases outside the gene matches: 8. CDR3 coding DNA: TGTGCCACCAGCATATCCAGGGGGCAGGGGAACACTGAAGCTTTCTTT. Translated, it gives CATSISRGQGNTEAFF.

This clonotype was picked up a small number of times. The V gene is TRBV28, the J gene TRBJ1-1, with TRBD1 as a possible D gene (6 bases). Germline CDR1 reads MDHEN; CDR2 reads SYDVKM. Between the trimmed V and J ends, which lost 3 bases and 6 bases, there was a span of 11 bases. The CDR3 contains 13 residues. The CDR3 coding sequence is TGTGCCAGCAGTTTCAGGGGCTGGGCTGAAGCTTTCTTT. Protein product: CASSFRGWAEAFF. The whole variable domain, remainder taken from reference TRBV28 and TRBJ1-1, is DVKVTQSSRYLVKRTGEKVFLECVQDMDHENMFWYRQDPGLGLRLIYFSYDVKMKEKGDIPEGYSVSREKKERFSLILESASTNQTSMYLCASSFRGWAEAFFGQGTRLTVV.

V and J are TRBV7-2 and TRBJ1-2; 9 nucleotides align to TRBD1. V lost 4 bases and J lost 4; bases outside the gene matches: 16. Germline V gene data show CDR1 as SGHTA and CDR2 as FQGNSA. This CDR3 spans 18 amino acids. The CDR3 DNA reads TGTGCCAGCAGCTCTAGCGGCGGCGGGACAGGGCGACTCTATGGCTACACCTTC. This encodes CASSSSGGGTGRLYGYTF.

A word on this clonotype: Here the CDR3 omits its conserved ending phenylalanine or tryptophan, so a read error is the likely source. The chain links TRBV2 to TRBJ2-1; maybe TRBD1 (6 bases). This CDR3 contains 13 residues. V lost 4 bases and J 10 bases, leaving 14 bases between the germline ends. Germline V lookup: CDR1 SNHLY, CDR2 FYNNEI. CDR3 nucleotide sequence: TGTGCCAGCAGTGGGTCATCGAGGGGGGAGCAGTTCCTC. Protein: CASSGSSRGEQFL.

Here the CDR3 DNA reads TGTGCCAGCAGCTTAACCTCACTAGCGAGCTCCTACAATGAGCAGTTCTTC. This encodes CASSLTSLASSYNEQFF. The chain couples TRBV7-3 to TRBJ2-1, with TRBD2 matching over 7 bases. In germline, CDR1 is SGHTA, CDR2 FQGTGA. CDR3 length: 17 residues. With V trimmed by 0 bases and J by 0 bases, 5 bases remained unmatched.

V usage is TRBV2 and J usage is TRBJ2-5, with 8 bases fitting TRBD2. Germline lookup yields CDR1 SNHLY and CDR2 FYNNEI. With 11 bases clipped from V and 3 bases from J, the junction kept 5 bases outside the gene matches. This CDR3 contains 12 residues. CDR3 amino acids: CAGKRGKETQYF. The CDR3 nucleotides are TGTGCCGGCAAGCGGGGGAAAGAGACCCAGTACTTC.

CDR3 sequence (DNA): TGTGCCACCAGTGATCCCGGTGGGGTGAAAAACATTCAGTACTTC. This encodes CATSDPGGVKNIQYF. V is TRBV24-1 and J is TRBJ2-4, with D unresolved. The germline V gene has CDR1 KGHDR and CDR2 SFDVKD. This CDR3 spans 15 amino acids. Between the trimmed V and J ends, which lost 3 bases and 4 bases, there was a span of 12 bases.

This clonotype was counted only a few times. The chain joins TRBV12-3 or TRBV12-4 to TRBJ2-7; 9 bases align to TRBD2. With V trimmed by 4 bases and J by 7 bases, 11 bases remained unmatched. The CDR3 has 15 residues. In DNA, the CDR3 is TGTGCCAGCAGTTCCCAGCGGGGGGCCAACTTGGAGCAGTACTTC. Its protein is CASSSQRGANLEQYF.

CDR3 DNA: TGTGCCGAATGGGCAGGTCGGGAGGAGGAGACCCAGTACTTC. Its protein is CAEWAGREEETQYF. This sequence joins TRBV6-6 and TRBJ2-5; 7 nucleotides line up with TRBD2. This CDR3 is built from 14 residues. Germline V lookup: CDR1 MNHNY, CDR2 SVGAGI (reference sequence). V was clipped by 11 bases and J by 5 bases; unmatched bases: 14.